Described below is a single TCR beta chain sequence and its context. There is no known antigen for this receptor. No much larger clone exists at a distance of one base, and base qualities are not known. After removal of 2 bases from V and 0 bases from J, the junction retains 10 bases not matched to a gene. From cysteine to phenylalanine, the CDR3 is 19 amino acids long. This entry keeps only the CDR3 DNA: 57 bases, framed from base 1. CDR1 is given as KGHSH and CDR2 as LQKENI, both from the germline V gene. These data come from a study of shared clonotypes between healthy human individuals (dated by TCRdb to about 2020). The study in broad terms: The cohort comprised two women and a few men aged 18 to 49 years. For each donor, CD4 naive and CD4 memory were each given three plates, CD8 naive was given two plates, and CD8 memory was given one plate. To estimate repertoire size and how much clonotype sharing occurs between individuals, the study deeply sequenced the blood TCR repertoires of 5 or 6 healthy adults. Different laboratories and diverse techniques were used to prepare libraries and sequence TCR repertoires, to increase sequencing depth and limit assay-specific biases. Each donor's leukapheresis produced roughly between about 0.8 and 8.9 billion PBMCs. Summary of the overall study and its limitations: Compared with non-shared clonotypes, the clonotypes found in all four sorted-subset donors had higher generation probabilities. The small number of donors limited the genetic and exposure-history diversity represented. Even with the large sequencing depth, rarefaction of the sorted-subset datasets indicated that sequencing was incomplete. Across a few donors, about 4.5% of naive CD4, approximately 3.5% of naive CD8, under 2.5% of memory CD4, and approximately 0.42% of memory CD8 clonotypes were shared. Sampling was restricted to blood, and TCR repertoires in tissues likely differ from the TCR repertoires found in blood. Estimated clonotype richness was generally larger for naive than for memory subsets. Based on pairwise subsampling, the degree of clonotype sharing among donors was expected to be affected by sequencing depth.

The donors were healthy, HIV-negative adults who had no recently reported acute infections or vaccinations. All donors were Caucasian adults living in Nashville, Tennessee, USA. CD4+ T cells were enriched by magnetic negative selection, after which naive cells were positively selected on CD45RA and the negative fraction was taken as the memory subset. Blood was obtained by leukapheresis, after which PBMCs were separated by Ficoll-Histopaque density gradient centrifugation and cryopreserved in liquid nitrogen vapor phase. Analytical flow cytometry was used to check the purity and quantity of every magnetically sorted T cell population. Genomic DNA was isolated from every sorted fraction and measured by UV absorbance on a Nanodrop 2000c. TCR CDR3 regions were amplified from genomic DNA by multiplex PCR using the deep immunoSEQ assay. Extracted genomic DNA from each cell subset was spread evenly across all wells of several immunoSEQ 96-well plates, with each plate serving as a replicate. For sorted subsets, roughly 200 ng of genomic DNA, equivalent to 25,000 to 30,000 T cell genomes, went into each replicate PCR. The purified libraries were quantified using a Qubit 3.0 fluorometer, sized with a Bioanalyzer 2100, and then quantified again using the KAPA Library Quantification kit. Each immunoSEQ 96-well plate was sequenced on its own single-read 150-cycle Illumina NextSeq 550 flow cell. Per the original workflow: Because only junctional sequences without quality scores were contained in the immunoSEQ output, filtering matching that applied to full-length reads could not be performed. To assign V/J genes and CDR3, sequences were annotated against IMGT germline references using PyIR, a Python wrapper for IgBLAST v1.9. Any read was removed if the V/J assignment was weak (E-value above 1e-6), the CDR3 was missing, or the read contained stop codons, out-of-frame junctions, or ambiguous translated residues. A V3J clonotype was defined by an identical inferred V gene, J gene, and CDR3 amino acid sequence. The percentage overlap between two repertoires was calculated by dividing the number of shared unique clonotypes by the size of the smaller repertoire. Repertoire richness was assessed with RTK rarefaction, the Chao1 estimator, and Recon v2.1 estimates of unobserved clonotypes. OLGA was used to compute generation probabilities for all TCRbeta clonotypes that the gDNA method yielded from a handful of donors. This immuneACCESS table, as held by TCRdb, lists in-frame sequences with V and J called but not all clones. Of the missing ones, under half trace to an unresolved V gene in checked studies; the others have no known cause. V and J calls and clone size follow that table, whereas D and trimming were derived from the DNA. In all, the sample holds around 1.1 million clones, and 77% of those were seen once. The ten largest clones take up 0.89% of the sample.

This receptor was taken from a man between 18 and 29 years old in good health. Some clones in this sample may be carry-over from other donors' samples. Sequencing input: memory CD4+ T cells from PBMCs. The cell subset or site label for this specimen denotes: CD45RA-negative fraction. Recombination connected TRBV18 to TRBJ2-3, with TRBD1 matching 11 junction bases. The base sequence is TGTGCCAGCTCACCATTTGCGGGACAGGGGGTCGCTAGCACAGATACGCAGTATTTT. Translated, it gives CASSPFAGQGVASTDTQYF.